Below, 20 T cell receptor beta chains from the same sample are listed, as sequenced in a study of T cell clonality in common variable immunodeficiency (dated by TCRdb to the mid-2010s). Libraries were built with the immunoSEQ multiplex PCR assay. TCRdb's version of the immuneACCESS table is confined to in-frame rearrangements and falls short of the full clone set. An unresolved V gene accounts for under half of the shortfall where checked; the remainder is of unknown origin. With roughly 43,000 clones recorded, this sample contains no clone counted only once. The ten largest clones take up about 0.7% of the sample. Sequenced: peripheral blood mononuclear cells. These receptors came from a person aged 18-70 years in good health.

This clone showed up many times. The read is 3 residues too short to cover the CDR3 end, so that end is filled in from the germline J gene. The chain carries TRBV5-1 and TRBJ2-7, with 7 bases matching TRBD2. CDR1 SGHRS and CDR2 YFSETQ come from the germline V gene. The CDR3 is 13 amino acids. V gave up 4 bases and J gave up 3 bases; unmatched junction bases: 4. The CDR3 loop reads CASSRTRNYEQYF. The sequenced part of the CDR3 DNA is TGCGCCAGCAGCAGGACTAGAAACTACGAG.

This clone was seen repeatedly, ten times or more. The read is 3 residues too short to cover the CDR3 end, so that end is filled in from the germline J gene. J is TRBJ1-1 and V is TRBV10-3; TRBD1 is a possible D gene (5 bases). The germline V gene encodes CDR1 ENHRY and CDR2 SYGVKD. Trimming took 6 bases from V and 1 from J, leaving 9 bases between them. This CDR3 has 13 amino acids. Partial CDR3 DNA: TGTGCCATCAGCAGCCAGGGGAACACTGAA. It encodes CAISSQGNTE. The CDR3 in full is CAISSQGNTEAFF.

This clone was detected many times. The CDR3 extends 3 residues past the end of the read, so its final part is completed from the germline J gene. The V gene is TRBV9, the J gene TRBJ2-7; perhaps TRBD1 as D (7 bases). CDR1 SGDLS and CDR2 YYNGEE come from the germline V gene. Between the trimmed V and J ends, which lost 1 base and 1 base, there was a span of 12 bases. This CDR3 is built from 15 residues. The DNA read from the CDR3 is TGTGCCAGCAGCGTACAGGGGGGACATTCCTACGAG. Translated: CASSVQGGHSYE. The entire CDR3 sequence reads CASSVQGGHSYEQYF.

There are many counts of this clone. The read gets to within 3 residues of the CDR3 end, and the germline J gene fills in the rest. The chain has TRBV6-2 or TRBV6-3 and TRBJ2-1; the match to TRBD2 covers 7 bases. The germline gives CDR1 MNHEY, CDR2 SVGEGT. The CDR3 loop spans 13 amino acids. With 4 bases clipped from V and 7 bases from J, the junction kept 4 bases outside the gene matches. CDR3 DNA (partial): TGTGCCAGCAGTTGGACTAGTCTGAATGAG. This codes for CASSWTSLNE. The whole CDR3 protein reads CASSWTSLNEQFF.

This clone has at least ten counts. The CDR3 extends 3 residues past the end of the read, so its final part is completed from the germline J gene. The chain employs TRBV23-1 and TRBJ1-2; D remains unclear. TRBV23-1 is filed as an ORF, its function uncertain. Trimming took 7 bases from V and 4 from J, leaving 10 bases between them. CDR3 length equals 12 residues. The part of the CDR3 DNA that was read is TGCGCCAGCAAAAGGGTTTGCTATGGC. It is translated as CASKRVCYG. From start to end, the CDR3 is CASKRVCYGYTF.

This clone was seen repeatedly, ten times or more. Coverage ceases 3 residues before the CDR3 finishes, and the germline J gene fills in the end. The chain employs TRBV5-5 and TRBJ1-2; D might be TRBD1 (6 bases). Trimming removed 4 bases at V and 3 bases at J, with 10 bases between. The CDR3 is made up of 13 amino acids. Germline V lookup: CDR1 SGHKS, CDR2 YYEKEE (reference sequence). The sequenced part of the CDR3 DNA is TGTGCCAGCAGCCCCGCAGGGGACTATGGC. Translation gives CASSPAGDYG. The whole CDR3 protein is CASSPAGDYGYTF. Based on the CDR3 plus reference TRBV5-5 and TRBJ1-2, the full variable domain is DAGVTQSPTHLIKTRGQQVTLRCSPISGHKSVSWYQQVLGQGPQFIFQYYEKEERGRGNFPDRFSARQFPNYSSELNVNALLLGDSALYLCASSPAGDYGYTFGSGTRLTVV.

This clone was picked up many times. The observed sequence ends 3 residues before the CDR3 terminus, with the missing tail filled in from the germline J gene. The chain employs TRBV18 and TRBJ2-1; 9 bases fit TRBD1. The V and J ends lost 8 bases and 3 bases, in that order; junction bases with no gene match: 5. This CDR3 contains 14 residues. Germline V gives CDR1 KGHSH, CDR2 LQKENI. CDR3 DNA (partial): TGTGCCAGCGGACGGGACAGGGACTACAATGAG. It encodes CASGRDRDYNE. The entire CDR3 protein is CASGRDRDYNEQFF.

This clone was observed many times. Read data end 3 residues before the CDR3 end; the end is taken from the germline J gene. The chain recombines TRBV7-3 with TRBJ2-7; D is possibly TRBD2 (6 bases). This CDR3 comprises 15 residues. V was shortened by 5 bases and J by 3 bases, with 17 bases between the two germline ends. Germline CDR1 is SGHTA and CDR2 is FQGTGA. The CDR3 sequence: CASSPAGGPGYEQYF. The DNA read from the CDR3 is TGTGCCAGCAGCCCAGCGGGCGGGCCGGGCTACGAG.

There are many counts of this clone. The read ends 3 residues shy of where the CDR3 ends; the end is completed using the germline J gene. The rearrangement joins TRBV12-3 or TRBV12-4 to TRBJ1-1; 7 nucleotides match TRBD1. This CDR3 contains 13 residues. The J segment lost 6 bases and the V segment lost 6 bases, leaving 7 bases of the junction unmatched. This CDR3 reads CASRTTQGPEAFF. The sequenced CDR3 bases are TGTGCCAGCAGGACTACACAGGGGCCTGAA.

Of note for this clone: With the read ending 3 residues before the CDR3 end, the germline J gene is used to fill in that end. V is TRBV2 and J is TRBJ1-2; 7 bases line up with TRBD1. The V segment lost 6 bases and the J segment 4 bases; nucleotides outside the gene matches: 8. The CDR3 is 14 amino acids. CDR1 is SNHLY and CDR2 is FYNNEI in the germline V gene. Partial CDR3 DNA: TGTGCCAGCAGCGCCCCAGGGGGTATCTATGGC. This translates into CASSAPGGIYG. The entire CDR3 reads CASSAPGGIYGYTF. Filled out from reference TRBV2 and TRBJ1-2, the complete variable domain reads EPEVTQTPSHQVTQMGQEVILRCVPISNHLYFYWYRQILGQKVEFLVSFYNNEISEKSEIFDDQFSVERPDGSNFTLKIRSTKLEDSAMYFCASSAPGGIYGYTFGSGTRLTVV.

The table lists this clone with many counts. Sequencing ends 3 residues short of the CDR3 end; the germline J gene provides the rest. J is TRBJ2-1 and V is TRBV29-1, with D tentatively TRBD1 (6 bases). This CDR3 comprises 13 residues. Between the trimmed V and J ends, which lost 1 base and 3 bases, there was a span of 7 bases. CDR1 SQVTM and CDR2 ANQGSEA come from the germline V gene. The sequenced CDR3 bases are TGCAGCGTTGAAGTGGACAGCTACAATGAG. This sequence encodes CSVEVDSYNE. In full, the CDR3 reads CSVEVDSYNEQFF.

There are many counts of this clone. The read finishes 3 residues shy of the CDR3 end, and the germline J gene is used to complete it. This chain links TRBV6-2 or TRBV6-3 with TRBJ2-1, with 7 bases matching TRBD2. The germline gives CDR1 MNHEY, CDR2 SVGEGT. V was clipped by 4 bases and J by 0 bases; unmatched bases: 6. This CDR3 region has 16 residues. This CDR3 is CASSSLRGTSYNEQFF. The part of the CDR3 DNA that was read is TGTGCCAGCAGTTCCCTGCGGGGGACCTCCTACAATGAG.

In this sample, this clone turned up many times. The read is 3 residues too short to cover the CDR3 end, so that end is filled in from the germline J gene. The rearrangement uses TRBV4-1 and TRBJ2-5; a possible D gene is TRBD1 (5 bases). V lost 2 bases, J lost 2 bases, and 6 bases lay in between. This CDR3 is built from 13 residues. Germline-derived CDR1 and CDR2 are MGHRA and YSYEKL. The CDR3 spells CASSQQGQETQYF. The covered CDR3 bases are TGCGCCAGCAGCCAACAGGGACAAGAGACC.

This clone appeared a few times. The CDR3 is cut off 3 residues early in the read; its end comes from the germline J gene. The rearrangement links TRBV20-1 to TRBJ2-1, with 8 nucleotides matching TRBD2. The V gene end was trimmed by 4 bases and the J gene end by 6 bases; junction bases not matched to a gene: 11. Germline V lookup: CDR1 DFQATT, CDR2 SNEGSKA (reference sequence). The CDR3 has 15 residues. CDR3 region: CSATWGGAGANEQFF. The sequenced CDR3 bases are TGCAGTGCTACCTGGGGAGGAGCGGGAGCCAATGAG.

This clone appeared many times. The read comes to an end 3 residues before the CDR3 does, leaving the germline J gene to fill in the end. The rearrangement uses TRBV10-3 and TRBJ1-2; D perhaps matches TRBD1 (5 bases). Trimming took off 10 bases at V and 2 bases at J, with 11 bases between the two ends. CDR1 and CDR2 from the germline V gene are ENHRY and SYGVKD. CDR3 length: 12 amino acids. CDR3 DNA, as far as it was read: TGTGCCACCACACGGGGGAACTATGGC. This sequence encodes CATTRGNYG. The whole CDR3 sequence reads CATTRGNYGYTF.

This clone was seen repeatedly, ten times or more. The CDR3 extends 3 residues past the end of the read, so its final part is completed from the germline J gene. V is TRBV6-1 and J is TRBJ1-6, with TRBD1 matching 11 bases. CDR1 is MNHNS and CDR2 is SASEGT in the germline V gene. After removal of 2 bases from V and 1 base from J, the junction contained 4 bases not matched to a gene. This CDR3 comprises 18 residues. The sequenced CDR3 bases are TGTGCCAGCAGTGAAATGGGACAGGGGGAGTCCTATAATTCACCC. Amino acids: CASSEMGQGESYNSP. The entire CDR3 protein reads CASSEMGQGESYNSPLHF.

This clone was seen repeatedly, ten times or more. The missing CDR3 end, 3 residues past where the read stops, is filled in from the germline J gene. The gene calls are TRBV5-6 and TRBJ2-1; the match to TRBD2 covers 8 bases. Germline loops: CDR1 SGHDT, CDR2 YYEEEE. V was pared by 4 bases and J by 7 bases, with 10 bases of the junction left unmatched. The CDR3 is 15 amino acids. The CDR3 loop reads CASSPGGARRNEQFF. The part of the CDR3 DNA that was read is TGTGCCAGCAGCCCGGGAGGGGCGCGGCGTAATGAG.

A remark on this clone: The read ends 3 residues early relative to the CDR3; the germline J gene fills the gap. The chain couples TRBV7-9 to TRBJ2-7, with no clear D. The V and J ends lost 0 bases and 5 bases respectively, with 14 bases between them. This CDR3 has 15 amino acids. Looked up from germline, CDR1 is SEHNR and CDR2 is FQNEAQ (reference sequence). Incomplete CDR3 DNA: TGTGCCAGCAGCTTAGCAGGGTCACCCGAGGACGAG. It codes for CASSLAGSPEDE. The CDR3 as a whole reads CASSLAGSPEDEQYF.

There are many counts of this clone. The read finishes 3 residues shy of the CDR3 end, and the germline J gene is used to complete it. The J gene is TRBJ2-4, the V gene TRBV6-1; no clear D. CDR3 size: 15 residues. Germline V lookup: CDR1 MNHNS, CDR2 SASEGT. The CDR3 loop reads CASSEAEGWSYGQYF. CDR3 DNA, as far as it was read: TGTGCCAGCAGTGAAGCGGAAGGGTGGAGCTATGGT.

This clone was seen at least ten times. Read data end 3 residues before the CDR3 end; the end is taken from the germline J gene. The rearrangement uses TRBV6-2 or TRBV6-3 and TRBJ2-7; D may be TRBD2 (6 bases). CDR1 and CDR2 (germline): MNHEY, SVGEGT. V lost 7 bases and J 1 base, leaving 11 bases between the germline ends. CDR3 size: 13 residues. The CDR3 bases that were read are TGTGCCAGCAACCGGGACTTATCCTACGAG. This gives the protein CASNRDLSYE. The entire CDR3 protein reads CASNRDLSYEQYF.